This is a list of T cell receptor beta chains from one sample in a study of blood T cell repertoires in COVID-19. Sequenced by immunoSEQ multiplex PCR; TCRdb stores in-frame clones only, minus some. The sample lists hundreds of thousands of clones; around nine tenths were seen once. Material: peripheral blood. The receptor set was obtained from a woman aged 65 to 85 with COVID-19, enrolled during active disease. Both conserved end residues are part of each CDR3. The D gene is left open where the match is weak. Size is omitted from some rows. Given values are once, few, many or a class for expanded clones.

v_call: TRBV12-5; j_call: TRBJ1-1; clone_size: NA; d_call: NA; cdr3_aa: CASGLWGGTEAFF; cdr3_nt: TGTGCTAGTGGTTTGTGGGGGGGCACTGAAGCTTTCTTT
v_call: TRBV18; j_call: TRBJ2-5; clone_size: NA; d_call: TRBD1; cdr3_aa: CASSLRQGLETQYF; cdr3_nt: TGTGCCAGCTCACTTAGACAGGGTTTGGAGACCCAGTACTTC
v_call: TRBV28; j_call: TRBJ1-1; clone_size: few; d_call: NA; cdr3_aa: CASTSGTEAFF; cdr3_nt: TGTGCCAGCACGTCGGGCACTGAAGCTTTCTTT
v_call: TRBV19; j_call: TRBJ2-7; clone_size: NA; d_call: NA; cdr3_aa: CASSIDVGGLEQYF; cdr3_nt: TGTGCCAGTAGTATAGATGTTGGAGGGCTCGAGCAGTACTTC
v_call: TRBV28; j_call: TRBJ1-2; clone_size: NA; d_call: TRBD1; cdr3_aa: CASSGGDRTYGYTF; cdr3_nt: TGTGCCAGCAGTGGGGGGGACAGGACCTATGGCTACACCTTC
v_call: TRBV9; j_call: TRBJ1-6; clone_size: NA; d_call: NA; cdr3_aa: CASSVAGAALNSPLHF; cdr3_nt: TGTGCCAGCAGCGTAGCTGGGGCAGCCTTAAATTCACCCCTCCACTTT
v_call: TRBV4-3; j_call: TRBJ1-3; clone_size: few; d_call: NA; cdr3_aa: CASSQESGSGNTIYF; cdr3_nt: TGCGCCAGCAGCCAAGAGTCCGGTTCTGGAAACACCATATATTTT
v_call: TRBV7-2; j_call: TRBJ1-6; clone_size: once; d_call: NA; cdr3_aa: CASSKRELGSPLHF; cdr3_nt: TGTGCCAGCAGCAAGAGGGAACTGGGGTCACCCCTCCACTTT
v_call: TRBV27; j_call: TRBJ1-1; clone_size: NA; d_call: TRBD1; cdr3_aa: CASSLSGTGEAFF; cdr3_nt: TGTGCCAGCAGTTTATCGGGGACAGGGGAAGCTTTCTTT
v_call: TRBV10-2; j_call: TRBJ1-1; clone_size: NA; d_call: TRBD1; cdr3_aa: CASIDGRGQGDSTEAFF; cdr3_nt: TGCGCCAGCATCGATGGCCGGGGACAGGGGGACTCCACTGAAGCTTTCTTT